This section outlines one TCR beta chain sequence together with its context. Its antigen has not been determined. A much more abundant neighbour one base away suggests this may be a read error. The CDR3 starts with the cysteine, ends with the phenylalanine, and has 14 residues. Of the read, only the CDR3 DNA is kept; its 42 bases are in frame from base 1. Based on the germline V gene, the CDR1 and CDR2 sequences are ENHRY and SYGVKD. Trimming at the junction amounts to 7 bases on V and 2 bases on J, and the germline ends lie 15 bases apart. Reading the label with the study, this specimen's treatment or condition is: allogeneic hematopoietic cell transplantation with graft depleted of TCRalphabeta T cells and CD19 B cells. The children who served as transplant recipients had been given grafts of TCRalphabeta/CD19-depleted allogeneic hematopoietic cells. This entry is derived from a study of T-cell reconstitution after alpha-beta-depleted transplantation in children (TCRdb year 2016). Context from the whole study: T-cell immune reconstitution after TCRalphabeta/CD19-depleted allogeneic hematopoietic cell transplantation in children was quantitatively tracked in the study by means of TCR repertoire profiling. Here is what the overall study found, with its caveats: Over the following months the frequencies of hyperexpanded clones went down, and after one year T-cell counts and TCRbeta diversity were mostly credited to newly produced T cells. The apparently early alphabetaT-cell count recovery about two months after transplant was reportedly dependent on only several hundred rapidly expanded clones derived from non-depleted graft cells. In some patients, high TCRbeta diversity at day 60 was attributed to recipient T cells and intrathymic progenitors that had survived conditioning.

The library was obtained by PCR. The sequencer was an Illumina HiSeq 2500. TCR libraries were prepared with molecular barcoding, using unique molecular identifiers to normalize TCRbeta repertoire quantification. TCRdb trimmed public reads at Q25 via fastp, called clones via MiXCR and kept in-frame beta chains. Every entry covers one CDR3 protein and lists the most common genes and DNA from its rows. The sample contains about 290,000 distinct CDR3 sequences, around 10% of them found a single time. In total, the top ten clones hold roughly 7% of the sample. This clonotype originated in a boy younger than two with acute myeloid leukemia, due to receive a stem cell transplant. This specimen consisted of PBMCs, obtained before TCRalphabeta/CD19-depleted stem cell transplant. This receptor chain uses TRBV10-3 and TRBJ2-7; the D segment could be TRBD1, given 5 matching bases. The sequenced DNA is TGTGCCATCATGGGGCTGGAGCCAGCCTACGAGCAGTACTTC. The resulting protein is CAIMGLEPAYEQYF.